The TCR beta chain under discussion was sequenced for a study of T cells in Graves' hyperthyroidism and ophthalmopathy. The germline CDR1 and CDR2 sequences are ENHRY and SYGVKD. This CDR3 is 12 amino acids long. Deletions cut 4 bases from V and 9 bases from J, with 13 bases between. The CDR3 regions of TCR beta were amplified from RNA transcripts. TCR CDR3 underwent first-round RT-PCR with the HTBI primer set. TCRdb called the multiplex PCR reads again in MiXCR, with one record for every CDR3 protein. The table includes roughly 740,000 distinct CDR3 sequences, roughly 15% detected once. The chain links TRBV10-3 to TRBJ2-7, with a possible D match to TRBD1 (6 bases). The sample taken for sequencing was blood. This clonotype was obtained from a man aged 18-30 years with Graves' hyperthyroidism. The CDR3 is CAISAGEGVQYF. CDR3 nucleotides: TGTGCCATCAGTGCGGGCGAGGGGGTGCAGTACTTC.